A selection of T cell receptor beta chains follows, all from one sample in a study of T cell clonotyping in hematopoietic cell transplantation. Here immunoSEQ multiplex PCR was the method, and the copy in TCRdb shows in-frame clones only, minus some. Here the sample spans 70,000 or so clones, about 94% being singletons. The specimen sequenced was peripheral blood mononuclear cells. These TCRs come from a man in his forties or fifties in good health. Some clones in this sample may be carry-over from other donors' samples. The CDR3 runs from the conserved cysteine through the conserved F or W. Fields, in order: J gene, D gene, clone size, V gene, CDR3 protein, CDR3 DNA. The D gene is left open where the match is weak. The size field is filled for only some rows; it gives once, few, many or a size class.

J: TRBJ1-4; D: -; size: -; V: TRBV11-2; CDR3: CASSLAVNRNEKLFF; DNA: TGTGCCAGCAGCTTAGCGGTGAACCGGAATGAAAAACTGTTTTTT
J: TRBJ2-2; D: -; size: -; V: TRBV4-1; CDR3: CASSQDRASGNTGELFF; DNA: TGCGCCAGCAGCCAAGATAGGGCCAGCGGGAACACCGGGGAGCTGTTTTTT
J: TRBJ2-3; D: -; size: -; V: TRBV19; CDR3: CASGKEGSTDTQYF; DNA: TGTGCCAGTGGAAAGGAAGGAAGCACAGATACGCAGTATTTT
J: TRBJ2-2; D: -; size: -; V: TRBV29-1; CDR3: CSVQISVGELFF; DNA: TGCAGCGTTCAAATCTCCGTCGGGGAGCTGTTTTTT
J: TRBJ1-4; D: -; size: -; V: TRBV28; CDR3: CASSSMRRAAGEKLFF; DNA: TGTGCCAGCAGTTCCATGCGGAGGGCAGCGGGTGAAAAACTGTTTTTT
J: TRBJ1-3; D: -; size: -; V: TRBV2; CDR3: CASSGVGNTIYF; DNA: TGTGCCAGCAGTGGCGTCGGAAACACCATATATTTT
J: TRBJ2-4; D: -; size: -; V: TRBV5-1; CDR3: CASSQSGQTKNIQYF; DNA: TGCGCCAGCAGTCAGTCCGGACAGACCAAAAACATTCAGTACTTC
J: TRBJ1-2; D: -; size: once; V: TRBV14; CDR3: CASSPPGTSNYGYTF; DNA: TGTGCCAGCAGCCCACCAGGGACCTCTAACTATGGCTACACCTTC
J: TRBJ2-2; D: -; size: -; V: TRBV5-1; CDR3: CASSFYRNTGELFF; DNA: TGCGCCAGCAGCTTTTACAGGAACACCGGGGAGCTGTTTTTT
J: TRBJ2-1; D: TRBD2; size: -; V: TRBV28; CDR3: CASSAGTSGRVYNEQFF; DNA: TGTGCCAGCAGTGCCGGGACTAGCGGGAGAGTTTACAATGAGCAGTTCTTC
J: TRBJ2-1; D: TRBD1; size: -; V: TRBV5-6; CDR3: CASSLEGTGLYNEQFF; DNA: TGTGCCAGCAGCTTGGAGGGGACAGGGCTCTACAATGAGCAGTTCTTC
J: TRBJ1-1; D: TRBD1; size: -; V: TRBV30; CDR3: CAWILTGGTEAFF; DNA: TGTGCCTGGATCCTAACAGGGGGGACTGAAGCTTTCTTT
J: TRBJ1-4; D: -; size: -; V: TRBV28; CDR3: CATVDSEKLFF; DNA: TGTGCCACCGTGGACAGTGAAAAACTGTTTTTT
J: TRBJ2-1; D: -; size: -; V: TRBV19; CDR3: CASSIVAKNEQFF; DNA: TGTGCCAGTAGTATAGTGGCGAAAAATGAGCAGTTCTTC
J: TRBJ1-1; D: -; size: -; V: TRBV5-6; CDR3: CASSQDLLGPEAFF; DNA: TGTGCCAGCAGCCAGGACCTCTTGGGTCCTGAAGCTTTCTTT
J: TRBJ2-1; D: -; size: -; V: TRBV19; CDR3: CASSIFFSSVYNEQFF; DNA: TGTGCCAGTAGTATATTTTTTTCGAGCGTGTACAATGAGCAGTTCTTC
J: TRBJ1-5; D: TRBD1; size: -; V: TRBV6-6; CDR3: CASRLDTGGKEQPQHF; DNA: TGTGCCAGCAGGCTGGATACAGGGGGTAAGGAACAGCCCCAGCATTTT
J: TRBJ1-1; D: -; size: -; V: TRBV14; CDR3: CASSQEGEGSNTEAFF; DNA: TGTGCCAGCAGCCAAGAGGGGGAGGGCTCGAACACTGAAGCTTTCTTT
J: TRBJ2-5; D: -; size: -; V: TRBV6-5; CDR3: CASKGIQETQYF; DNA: TGTGCCAGCAAGGGTATCCAAGAGACCCAGTACTTC
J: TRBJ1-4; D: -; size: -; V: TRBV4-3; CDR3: CASSQEIAGDEKLFF; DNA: TGCGCCAGCAGCCAAGAGATAGCAGGGGATGAAAAACTGTTTTTT
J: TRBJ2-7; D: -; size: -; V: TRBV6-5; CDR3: CASSPTGYSYEQYF; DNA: TGTGCCAGCAGTCCTACAGGGTACTCCTACGAGCAGTACTTC
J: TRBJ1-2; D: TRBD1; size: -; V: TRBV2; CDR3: CASSVGIGGNYGYTF; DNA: TGTGCCAGCAGTGTTGGGATAGGGGGCAACTATGGCTACACCTTC
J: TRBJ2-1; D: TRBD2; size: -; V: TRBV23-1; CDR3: CASSGTSGHNEQFF; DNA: TGCGCCAGCAGCGGGACTAGCGGCCACAATGAGCAGTTCTTC